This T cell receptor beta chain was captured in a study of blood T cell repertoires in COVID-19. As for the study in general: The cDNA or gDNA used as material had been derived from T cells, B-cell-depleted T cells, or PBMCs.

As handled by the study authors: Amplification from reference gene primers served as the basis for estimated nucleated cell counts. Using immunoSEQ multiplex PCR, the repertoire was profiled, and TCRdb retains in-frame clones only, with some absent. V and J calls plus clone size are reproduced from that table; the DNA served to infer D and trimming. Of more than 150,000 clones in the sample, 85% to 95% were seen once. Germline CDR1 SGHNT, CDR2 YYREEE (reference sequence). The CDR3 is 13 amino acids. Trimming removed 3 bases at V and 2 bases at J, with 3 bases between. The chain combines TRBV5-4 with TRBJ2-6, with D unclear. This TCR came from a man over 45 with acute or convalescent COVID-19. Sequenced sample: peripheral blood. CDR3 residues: CASSSPGANVLTF. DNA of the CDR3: TGTGCCAGCAGCTCTCCTGGGGCCAACGTCCTGACTTTC.